A single sample is the source of the 11 T cell receptor beta chains below, sequenced in a study of T-cell memory formation after mild COVID-19. TCRdb reprocessed the 5' RACE reads with MiXCR, giving one entry per CDR3 protein. The data hold under 300,000 distinct CDR3 sequences, with around a tenth observed a single time. Sequenced input: PBMCs or a T cell subset sorted from them (not recorded which). The receptors were gathered from a man aged 18 to 35 who had mild COVID-19 (a few samples of this study predate the infection). Cell type and time point are not known.

V is TRBV24-1 and J is TRBJ2-5, with a tentative D call TRBD1 (5 bases). Trimming took off 3 bases at V and 3 bases at J, with 16 bases between the two ends. Germline V lookup: CDR1 KGHDR, CDR2 SFDVKD. The CDR3 length is 16 residues. The chain's CDR3 is CATSDKQGIREETQYF. The CDR3 DNA sequence: TGTGCCACCAGTGATAAGCAGGGTATCAGGGAAGAGACCCAGTACTTC.

This clonotype occurred many times. V and J are TRBV20-1 and TRBJ1-3; no clear D. V lost 7 bases, J lost 0 bases, and 7 bases lay in between. The germline V gene has CDR1 DFQATT and CDR2 SNEGSKA (reference sequence). This CDR3 has 12 amino acids. CDR3 protein: CSVLSSGNTIYF. DNA of the CDR3: TGCAGTGTCCTGAGCTCTGGAAACACCATATATTTT.

This chain joins TRBV5-1 and TRBJ2-3; D might be TRBD1 or TRBD2, each matching 5 bases. The CDR3 spans 15 residues. CDR1 SGHRS and CDR2 YFSETQ come from the germline V gene. Trimming left V 4 bases short and J 4 bases short, with 16 bases between. The CDR3 sequence: CASSADSLGPDTQYF. CDR3 DNA sequence: TGCGCCAGCAGCGCGGACTCCTTGGGGCCAGATACGCAGTATTTT.

V is TRBV25-1 and J is TRBJ1-6; D is unclear. Germline V gives CDR1 MGHDK, CDR2 SYGVNS. V was shortened by 2 bases and J by 9 bases, with 14 bases between the two germline ends. This CDR3 has 15 amino acids. This chain's CDR3 is CASSEGEMVSSPLHF. The DNA for the CDR3 is TGTGCCAGCAGTGAAGGGGAGATGGTTAGTTCACCCCTCCACTTT.

The chain joins TRBV12-3 or TRBV12-4 to TRBJ2-3; TRBD2 aligns across 8 bases. The CDR3 has 16 residues. V shed 6 bases and J 1 base; nucleotides not matched to a gene: 9. The CDR3, as DNA: TGTGCCAGCAGCCCATCGGGGGGGGGAGGCACAGATACGCAGTATTTT. It is translated as CASSPSGGGGTDTQYF.

V is TRBV5-4 and J is TRBJ2-2; TRBD1 matches at 8 bases. The ends lost 5 bases at V and 3 bases at J; junction bases unmatched: 9. This CDR3 comprises 16 residues. Looked up from germline, CDR1 is SGHNT and CDR2 is YYREEE (reference sequence). The CDR3: CASSPGTGVYTGELFF. The CDR3 DNA reads TGTGCCAGCAGTCCCGGGACAGGTGTTTACACCGGGGAGCTGTTTTTT.

In this sample, this clonotype turned up many times. J is TRBJ2-7 and V is TRBV7-2; TRBD2 aligns across 9 bases. The CDR3 has 13 amino acids. Germline V gives CDR1 SGHTA, CDR2 FQGNSA. V dropped 3 bases and J dropped 7; count of bases not matched to a gene: 4. The CDR3 here is CASSFAGGREQYF. The CDR3 DNA reads TGTGCCAGCAGCTTCGCGGGGGGGCGGGAGCAGTACTTC.

This clonotype was detected many times. V usage is TRBV2 and J usage is TRBJ2-7, with D hard to call. CDR1 is SNHLY, CDR2 FYNNEI, per germline. The CDR3 is 13 amino acids. Deletions cut 3 bases from V and 7 bases from J, with 13 bases between. Here the CDR3 reads CASSDSVAWEQYV. In nucleotides, the CDR3 is TGTGCCAGCAGTGATTCGGTAGCTTGGGAGCAGTACGTC.

This chain connects TRBV12-3 or TRBV12-4 to TRBJ1-1; 7 positions agree with TRBD1. The junction had 6 bases not matched to a gene; V was cut back by 4 bases and J by 7 bases. The CDR3 is 13 residues long. The CDR3 sequence: CASSSAGGDEAFF. The CDR3 nucleotides read TGTGCCAGCAGTTCCGCAGGGGGGGATGAAGCTTTCTTT.

The rearrangement joins TRBV6-2 or TRBV6-3 to TRBJ1-2; a weak D match, TRBD1 (5 bases). The CDR3 runs to 14 residues. Germline values: CDR1 MNHEY, CDR2 SVGEGT. V was shortened by 2 bases and J by 6 bases, with 13 bases between the two germline ends. CDR3 DNA: TGTGCCAGCAGTTACAGGGGTGTCGTCGATGGCTACACCTTC. Translating gives CASSYRGVVDGYTF.

This clonotype was recorded at least ten times. The rearrangement joins TRBV6-2 or TRBV6-3 to TRBJ1-1; D is unresolved. The CDR3 has 15 residues. V lost 2 bases and J 5 bases, leaving 15 bases between the germline ends. Germline CDR1 MNHEY, CDR2 SVGEGT. CDR3 nucleotides: TGTGCCAGCAGTTACAGTGGGAGCGGGCAGACTGAAGCTTTCTTT. Translating it yields CASSYSGSGQTEAFF.